The 5 T cell receptor beta chains below all came from one sample that was sequenced in a study of early T cells in non-severe SARS-CoV-2 infection. TCRdb called the 5' RACE reads again in MiXCR, with one record for every CDR3 protein. Among 70,000 or so distinct CDR3 sequences listed, approximately 4.5% were seen once. The starting material was whole blood, obtained at baseline. Every receptor here comes from an adult who was a healthcare worker with PCR-confirmed SARS-CoV-2 infection or an uninfected control (not recorded which). The donor label of this sample is uncertain.

This clonotype came up a few times. This rearrangement joins TRBV3-1 to TRBJ2-7, with 9 bases matching TRBD2. There are 13 residues in the CDR3. Looked up from germline, CDR1 is LGHDT and CDR2 is YNNKEL (reference sequence). Trimming cost V 4 bases and J 5 bases; bases outside gene matches: 3. In DNA, the CDR3 is TGTGCCAGCAGCCTAAGCGGGGGGAACGAGCAGTACTTC. Its protein is CASSLSGGNEQYF.

This clonotype was observed a handful of times. The chain has TRBV20-1 and TRBJ2-1, with TRBD2 matching 12 bases. The CDR3 is 17 residues long. Germline lookup yields CDR1 DFQATT and CDR2 SNEGSKA (reference sequence). V shed 1 base, J shed 8 bases, and the junction held 12 bases outside the gene matches. CDR3 DNA sequence: TGCAGTGCTAGAGTAGGACTAGCGGGGTATCGAATCCATGAGCAGTTCTTC. Amino acids: CSARVGLAGYRIHEQFF.

Regarding this clonotype: With a much larger clone just one base away, this may be a read error. This sequence joins TRBV14 and TRBJ2-5, with a possible D match to TRBD2 (6 bases). The CDR3 loop spans 13 amino acids. Germline CDR1 reads SGHDN; CDR2 reads FVKESK. Trimming took 4 bases from V and 7 from J, leaving 13 bases between them. For the CDR3, the DNA is TGTGCCAGCAGCCCGGGACTCGGGGGGACCCAGTACTTC. It specifies CASSPGLGGTQYF.

This chain connects TRBV7-8 to TRBJ2-6; D is undetermined. CDR1 and CDR2 (germline): SGHVS, FQNEAQ. The CDR3 spans 15 residues. The ends were cut back, 3 bases at V and 0 bases at J, with 6 bases in the middle. The CDR3 loop is CASSFSDSGANVLTF. For the CDR3, the DNA is TGTGCCAGCAGCTTTTCAGACTCTGGGGCCAACGTCCTGACTTTC.

This clonotype was recorded many times. The chain couples TRBV5-6 to TRBJ1-2; D might be TRBD1 (5 bases). V gave up 0 bases and J gave up 4 bases, with 16 bases separating them. Germline-derived CDR1 and CDR2 are SGHDT and YYEEEE. The CDR3 has 16 residues. CDR3 DNA: TGTGCCAGCAGCTTGGGTCAGGGCTTACTCGGCTATGGCTACACCTTC. This encodes CASSLGQGLLGYGYTF.